Sequencing of this TCR beta chain was carried out in a study of blood T cells in healthy people across ages. This clonotype was detected many times. Its antigen is not known. Per the germline V gene, CDR1 is SNHLY and CDR2 is FYNNEI. CDR3 size: 15 residues. V lost 6 bases to trimming and J lost 7 bases; unmatched junction nucleotides: 9. A J-beta primer mix and a sample-barcoded 5' primer were used in a second PCR of about 7 to 12 cycles. The study obtained at least 2.5 million CDR3-containing paired-end reads from every sample. From the 5' RACE reads, TCRdb called clonotypes with MiXCR, one entry per CDR3 protein. The sample contains over a million distinct CDR3 sequences, about 45% of which appear only once. Study conclusions and caveats: Aged donors had fewer naive CD4+ cells and lower diversity than long-lived donors. Per million T cells, the diversity of TCR beta decreased roughly linearly as age advanced. Researchers deemed the diversity estimates from one million T cells underestimates.

The specimen sequenced was blood. V and J are TRBV2 and TRBJ2-1, with 10 bases matching TRBD2. The TCR comes from a woman in her late teens or twenties in good health. This CDR3 is CASRRTSGIQNEQFF. CDR3 in DNA: TGTGCCAGCAGGAGGACTAGCGGAATACAAAATGAGCAGTTCTTC. The whole variable domain, remainder taken from reference TRBV2 and TRBJ2-1, is EPEVTQTPSHQVTQMGQEVILRCVPISNHLYFYWYRQILGQKVEFLVSFYNNEISEKSEIFDDQFSVERPDGSNFTLKIRSTKLEDSAMYFCASRRTSGIQNEQFFGPGTRLTVL.